This entry concerns a single T cell receptor beta chain. These data originate in a study of T cell responses to AZD1222 COVID-19 vaccine. Study-level background: Doses given second, at about 4 or about 12 weeks, were pooled.

Germline V CDR1 and CDR2: MDHEN, SYDVKM. CDR3 length: 16 amino acids. V gave up 7 bases and J gave up 5 bases, with 23 bases separating them. The table came from immunoSEQ multiplex PCR; TCRdb's copy has only in-frame clones and leaves some out. Of approximately 100,000 clones in the sample, less than 90% are singletons; the top ten hold 16%. The sequencing here drew on peripheral blood, taken on day 0 of AZD1222 vaccination. This sequence was found in an adult in good health. This chain joins TRBV28 and TRBJ2-5, with D perhaps being TRBD1 or TRBD2 (5 bases each). The chain's CDR3 is CASTPRVGRWSETQYF. Written as DNA, the CDR3 is TGTGCCAGCACTCCCCGGGTGGGACGTTGGTCGGAGACCCAGTACTTC.